These 18 T cell receptor beta chains share one sample of origin, sequenced in a study of tumor-infiltrating lymphocytes in localized non-small cell lung cancer. The method was immunoSEQ multiplex PCR; TCRdb's version includes in-frame clones alone and lacks a portion of them. The table records some 10,000 clones, 84% of them present only once. The sample taken for sequencing was lung tumor tissue. The receptors originated from a human donor with non-small cell lung cancer.

This clone has a handful of counts. J is TRBJ1-1 and V is TRBV7-9, with a possible D match to TRBD1 (5 bases). This CDR3 region has 13 residues. V lost 5 bases and J lost 1, with 8 bases in between. The V gene's germline CDR1 is SEHNR and CDR2 FQNEAQ (reference sequence). The CDR3, as DNA: TGTGCCAGCAGCGAAACAGGGAACACTGAAGCTTTCTTT. Its protein product is CASSETGNTEAFF.

V gene TRBV7-2 combines with J gene TRBJ2-7, with TRBD2 matching over 12 bases. The CDR3 totals 15 residues. In germline, CDR1 is SGHTA, CDR2 FQGNSA. J lost 4 bases, V lost 3 bases, and 4 bases had no gene match. The CDR3 nucleotides are TGTGCCAGCAGCTTTTGGACTAGCGGGGATTACGAGCAGTACTTC. Amino acid sequence: CASSFWTSGDYEQYF.

J is TRBJ2-5 and V is TRBV19; D possibly uses TRBD1 or TRBD2 (5 bases each). The CDR3 extends over 12 amino acids. Trimming took 6 bases from V and 4 from J, leaving 9 bases between them. CDR1 LNHDA and CDR2 SQIVND come from the germline V gene (reference sequence). The CDR3 here is CASRGVRETQYF. As DNA, the CDR3 is TGTGCCAGTAGGGGGGTCCGAGAGACCCAGTACTTC.

The chain uses TRBV6-5 and TRBJ1-1; D unclear. The CDR3 sequence is 16 residues long. Germline V gene sequence: CDR1 MNHEY, CDR2 SVGAGI. The V end was cut by 4 bases, the J end by 1 base, with 16 bases between. The CDR3 protein is CASSSPGSGRNTEAFF. The CDR3 DNA reads TGTGCCAGCAGTTCGCCTGGTTCGGGCCGGAACACTGAAGCTTTCTTT.

The chain employs TRBV9 and TRBJ2-5, with D perhaps TRBD2 (6 bases). The germline V gene encodes CDR1 SGDLS and CDR2 YYNGEE. Between the trimmed V and J ends, which lost 2 bases and 5 bases, there was a span of 19 bases. The length of the CDR3 is 16 residues. CDR3 sequence (DNA): TGTGCCAGCAGCGTGACCGGGACTGCCTCCGGGGAGACCCAGTACTTC. As protein: CASSVTGTASGETQYF.

This clone appeared once. This chain joins TRBV7-8 and TRBJ2-7; 9 bases line up with TRBD1. The CDR3 runs to 18 residues. Germline CDR1 and CDR2: SGHVS and FQNEAQ. J lost 6 bases, V lost 1 base, and 16 bases had no gene match. The DNA of the CDR3 is TGTGCCAGCAGCTTAGTTAGTCTCGGGACAGGGAGGATGGGCGAGCAGTACTTC. Translated, it gives CASSLVSLGTGRMGEQYF.

Judged by abundance, this clone is medium-sized. V and J are TRBV14 and TRBJ2-1, with D unclear. Trimming left V 1 base short and J 12 bases short, with 16 bases between. Germline V gene data show CDR1 as SGHDN and CDR2 as FVKESK. There are 14 residues in the CDR3. The CDR3 DNA is TGTGCCAGCAGCCAAGGTGGGAACTATCGGCCGCAGTTCTTC. Protein product: CASSQGGNYRPQFF. The full variable domain, in which reference TRBV14 and TRBJ2-1 provide the parts outside the CDR3, is EAGVTQFPSHSVIEKGQTVTLRCDPISGHDNLYWYRRVMGKEIKFLLHFVKESKQDESGMPNNRFLAERTGGTYSTLKVQPAELEDSGVYFCASSQGGNYRPQFFGPGTRLTVL.

The chain combines TRBV7-9 with TRBJ2-5, with 14 nucleotides matching TRBD2. The V and J ends lost 5 bases and 5 bases, in that order; junction bases with no gene match: 7. Germline V lookup: CDR1 SEHNR, CDR2 FQNEAQ (reference sequence). The CDR3 sequence is 16 residues long. CDR3 protein: CASSRLGTSGSETQYF. The CDR3 nucleotides read TGTGCCAGCAGCCGTTTAGGGACTAGCGGGAGTGAGACCCAGTACTTC.

The V gene is TRBV11-3, the J gene TRBJ2-1, with TRBD2 identical over 11 bases. V trimming: 0 bases; J trimming: 8 bases; junction bases outside the gene matches: 6. This CDR3 contains 16 residues. CDR1 is SGHNT, CDR2 YENEEA, per germline. CDR3 DNA: TGTGCCAGCAGCTTAGATAGCGGGAGGGCCCGAGATGAGCAGTTCTTC. Translating it yields CASSLDSGRARDEQFF.

The rearrangement links TRBV6-1 to TRBJ2-3; 11 bases fit TRBD2. Germline V gives CDR1 MNHNS, CDR2 SASEGT. The CDR3 is 16 amino acids. With 4 bases clipped from V and 5 bases from J, the junction kept 8 bases outside the gene matches. The CDR3, as DNA: TGTGCCAGCAGTGCAACTAGCGGGAGCCAGGGAGATACGCAGTATTTT. Protein product: CASSATSGSQGDTQYF.

V usage is TRBV15 and J usage is TRBJ2-7, with D perhaps TRBD1 (6 bases). Germline V lookup: CDR1 LNHNV, CDR2 YYDKDF (reference sequence). With 0 bases removed from V and 5 bases from J, the gap between germline ends came to 14 bases. The CDR3 sequence is 15 residues long. This CDR3 reads CATSRDHRDANEQYF. The CDR3, as DNA: TGTGCCACCAGCAGAGATCACAGGGATGCCAACGAGCAGTACTTC.

J is TRBJ1-2 and V is TRBV28, with no clear D. Trimming removed 7 bases from V and 7 bases from J, with 25 bases in between. This CDR3 comprises 16 residues. CDR1 and CDR2 (germline): MDHEN, SYDVKM. The DNA of the CDR3 is TGTGCCAGCACCCCAGTAGTGGTCCTTCCCTCGGGTGGCTACACCTTC. This codes for CASTPVVVLPSGGYTF.

The chain is built from TRBV7-4 and TRBJ1-5; D is perhaps TRBD1 (5 bases). The CDR3 contains 18 residues. Trimming took off 1 base at V and 1 base at J, with 17 bases between the two ends. The germline gives CDR1 SGHVT, CDR2 SQSDAQ. CDR3 in DNA: TGTGCCAGCAGCTTAGAATTTGAGAAACAGGAGAGCAATCAGCCCCAGCATTTT. This codes for CASSLEFEKQESNQPQHF.

Sample share makes this clone medium-sized. The chain employs TRBV23-1 and TRBJ2-5; no firm D call. TRBV23-1 is classed as an ORF, of uncertain function. V was shortened by 2 bases and J by 4 bases, with 8 bases between the two germline ends. The CDR3 spans 13 residues. The CDR3 sequence is CASSQRESETQYF. Here the CDR3 DNA reads TGCGCCAGCAGTCAAAGAGAGTCAGAGACCCAGTACTTC.

The V and J genes are TRBV5-4 and TRBJ2-1; D call uncertain. Germline lookup yields CDR1 SGHNT and CDR2 YYREEE (reference sequence). Deletions cut 0 bases from V and 7 bases from J, with 11 bases between. This CDR3 has 14 residues. In DNA, the CDR3 is TGTGCCAGCAGCTTGGCACCCCAACCGAATGAGCAGTTCTTC. Translated, it gives CASSLAPQPNEQFF.

In the case of this clone: One end of the junction varies from germline; a read error may be responsible. This chain joins TRBV11-2 and TRBJ1-2; 8 nucleotides agree with TRBD1. The CDR3 runs to 14 residues. Germline V lookup: CDR1 SGHAT, CDR2 FQNNGV. The chain's CDR3 is CASSQKTGDYGYTF. CDR3 nucleotides: TGCGCCAGCAGCCAAAAGACAGGGGACTATGGCTACACCTTC.

The rearrangement uses TRBV5-6 and TRBJ2-3; D unresolved. V shed 2 bases and J shed 4 bases, with 8 bases lying between them. This CDR3 contains 13 residues. Germline CDR1 and CDR2: SGHDT and YYEEEE. Here the CDR3 reads CASSLRSADTQYF. CDR3 coding DNA: TGTGCCAGCAGCTTAAGAAGCGCAGATACGCAGTATTTT.

The rearrangement joins TRBV29-1 to TRBJ1-2, with a tentative D call TRBD1 (5 bases). Germline V gene data show CDR1 as SQVTM and CDR2 as ANQGSEA. With 8 bases removed from V and 8 bases from J, the gap between germline ends came to 9 bases. The CDR3 is 9 residues long. The CDR3 here is CSPGQGYTF. The CDR3 region has the DNA TGCAGCCCTGGACAAGGCTACACCTTC.